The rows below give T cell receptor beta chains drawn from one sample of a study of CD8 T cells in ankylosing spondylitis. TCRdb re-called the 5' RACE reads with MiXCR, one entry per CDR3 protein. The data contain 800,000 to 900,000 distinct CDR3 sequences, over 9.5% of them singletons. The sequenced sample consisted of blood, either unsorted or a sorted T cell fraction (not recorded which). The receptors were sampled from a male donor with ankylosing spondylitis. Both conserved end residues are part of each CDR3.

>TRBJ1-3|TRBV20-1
CSARVGGDTGNTIYF
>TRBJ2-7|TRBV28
CASSNPRDMAWQYF
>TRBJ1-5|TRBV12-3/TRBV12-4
CASSFFRGFGNQPQHF
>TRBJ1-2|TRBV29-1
CSVETALYYGYTF
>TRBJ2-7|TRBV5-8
CASNHLSGPSYEQYF
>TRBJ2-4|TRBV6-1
CASSTRTGWGDF
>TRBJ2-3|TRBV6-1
CASSQAGPDTQYF
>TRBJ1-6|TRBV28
CASRPGTAGSSPLHF
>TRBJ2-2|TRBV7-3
CASSFGTSGDPGELFF
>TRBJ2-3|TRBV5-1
CASSPGLVTDTQYF